This T cell receptor (beta chain) was retrieved from a study of blood T cell repertoires in COVID-19. Study-level information: The United States, Italy and Spain were the sources of the acute and convalescent COVID-19 samples. PBMCs, B-cell-depleted T cells, or T cells were the source of the cDNA or gDNA that made up the material.

Trimming pared 9 bases from V and 2 bases from J, leaving 18 bases between. Germline V CDR1 and CDR2: SGHRS, YFSETQ. This CDR3 comprises 15 residues. Authors' data handling: Counts of nucleated cells, estimated from reference gene primer amplification, were obtained. TCRdb's table, derived via immunoSEQ multiplex PCR, lists solely in-frame clones and lacks some. V and J calls and clone size are those listed in that table; D and trimming were worked out from the DNA. The sample records nearly 350,000 clones, over 70% being singletons. Sequencing was performed on peripheral blood. This clonotype originated in a young man with active or convalescent COVID-19. The V gene is TRBV5-1, the J gene TRBJ1-5; D may be TRBD1 (6 bases). The CDR3 coding sequence is TGCGCCAACAAGACCAGGGGAAGTGGCAATCAGCCCCAGCATTTT. Residues: CANKTRGSGNQPQHF.